Listed here are 13 T cell receptor beta chains from one sample, sequenced in a study of T cell responses to AZD1222 COVID-19 vaccine. This table comes from immunoSEQ multiplex PCR, and its TCRdb copy is limited to in-frame clones, with some not included. The repertoire consists of over 55,000 clones, with about 83% occurring once and the leading ten covering about 6.5%. The sequencing used peripheral blood, collected 28 days after the second AZD1222 dose. These receptors originate from an adult who received the AZD1222 COVID-19 vaccine.

This clone was seen a single time. The gene calls are TRBV9 and TRBJ1-2; D may be TRBD1 (5 bases). Trimming pared 0 bases from V and 4 bases from J, leaving 10 bases between. CDR3 size: 14 residues. Germline loops: CDR1 SGDLS, CDR2 YYNGEE. For the CDR3, the DNA is TGTGCCAGCAGCGTAGTGGGGCAGGGCTATGGCTACACCTTC. Translation gives CASSVVGQGYGYTF.

V usage is TRBV2 and J usage is TRBJ2-6, with 8 bases identical to TRBD1. The germline V gene has CDR1 SNHLY and CDR2 FYNNEI. The CDR3 is 16 amino acids. J lost 2 bases, V lost 2 bases, and 2 bases had no gene match. The CDR3, as DNA: TGTGCCAGCAGTGAATTGGACAGGGCTGGGGCCAACGTCCTGACTTTC. Translated, it gives CASSELDRAGANVLTF.

The rearrangement joins TRBV18 to TRBJ2-1; 9 bases agree with TRBD2. V was clipped by 4 bases and J by 0 bases; unmatched bases: 1. This CDR3 comprises 15 residues. CDR1 is KGHSH, CDR2 LQKENI, per germline. CDR3 bases: TGTGCCAGCTCACAGACTAGCGGCTCCTACAATGAGCAGTTCTTC. This sequence encodes CASSQTSGSYNEQFF.

The chain has TRBV11-1 and TRBJ1-2; D remains unclear. Germline V gives CDR1 SGHAT, CDR2 FQDESV (reference sequence). The V and J ends lost 3 bases and 6 bases respectively, with 14 bases between them. The CDR3 is 14 amino acids. This chain's CDR3 is CASSFQEQQDGYTF. In DNA, the CDR3 is TGTGCCAGCAGCTTTCAGGAGCAGCAGGATGGCTACACCTTC.

The chain carries TRBV13 and TRBJ2-7; D might be TRBD1 (6 bases). The CDR3 covers 14 residues. CDR1 is PRHDT, CDR2 FYEKMQ, per germline (reference sequence). V lost 0 bases, J lost 7 bases, and 13 bases lay in between. The DNA of the CDR3 is TGTGCCAGCAGCTTAGGGGGGGCCTGGGGGGAGCAGTACTTC. It yields the protein CASSLGGAWGEQYF.

This clone came up a few times. The chain has TRBV7-9 and TRBJ1-4; TRBD1 agrees at 10 bases. The germline V gene has CDR1 SEHNR and CDR2 FQNEAQ (reference sequence). The ends lost 4 bases at V and 8 bases at J; junction bases unmatched: 10. CDR3 size: 16 residues. The CDR3 is CASSSHGQGVFEKLFF. In DNA, the CDR3 is TGTGCCAGCAGCTCTCACGGACAGGGGGTATTCGAAAAACTGTTTTTT.

V is TRBV5-1 and J is TRBJ1-6, with 8 bases identical to TRBD1. CDR3 length: 15 residues. Germline CDR1 and CDR2: SGHRS and YFSETQ. The J segment lost 10 bases and the V segment lost 0 bases, leaving 6 bases of the junction unmatched. The CDR3 sequence is CASSLGTGKGSPLHF. The CDR3 nucleotides are TGCGCCAGCAGCTTGGGGACAGGGAAAGGATCACCCCTCCACTTT.

In this sample, this clone turned up once. This chain links TRBV2 with TRBJ2-7, with TRBD1 as a possible D gene (6 bases). Germline V gene lookup returns CDR1 SNHLY and CDR2 FYNNEI. The CDR3 runs 13 residues. The V end lost 5 bases, the J end lost 5 bases, and 13 bases lay between the germline ends. DNA for the CDR3: TGTGCCAGCAGTCCGCCCAACAGGGACGAGCAGTACTTC. Translation gives CASSPPNRDEQYF.

The CDR3 is CASSSGTGGARNSPLHF. The CDR3 bases are TGCGCCAGCAGCTCCGGGACAGGGGGCGCGAGGAATTCACCCCTCCACTTT. The rearrangement links TRBV4-1 to TRBJ1-6; 12 bases are a match to TRBD1. The CDR3 sequence is 17 residues long. Germline trimming cut 5 bases from V and 7 bases from J; bases unmatched to any gene: 9. Germline V gene sequence: CDR1 MGHRA, CDR2 YSYEKL.

The count of this clone is one. The chain carries TRBV28 and TRBJ1-1; the D gene is possibly TRBD1 (6 bases). The V and J ends lost 7 bases and 4 bases respectively, with 16 bases between them. The germline gives CDR1 MDHEN, CDR2 SYDVKM. The CDR3 sequence is 14 residues long. The chain's CDR3 is CASNLQGMSTEAFF. DNA for the CDR3: TGTGCCAGCAACCTACAGGGTATGAGCACTGAAGCTTTCTTT.

The CDR3 loop reads CASSSSSYEQYF. CDR3 DNA sequence: TGTGCCAGCAGCTCTAGCTCCTACGAGCAGTACTTC. The chain employs TRBV2 and TRBJ2-7; D is uncertain. The CDR3 totals 12 residues. Trimming stripped 6 bases from V and 0 bases from J, with 6 bases between. CDR1 and CDR2 (germline): SNHLY, FYNNEI.

This chain joins TRBV27 and TRBJ2-7; the D gene is possibly TRBD1 (6 bases). The CDR3 consists of 13 residues. Germline V gene lookup returns CDR1 MNHEY and CDR2 SMNVEV (reference sequence). V was trimmed by 5 bases and J by 10 bases, leaving 18 bases between them. CDR3 sequence: CASSPGHIFGQYF. The CDR3, as DNA: TGTGCCAGCAGTCCGGGACATATATTCGGTCAGTACTTC.

The CDR3 spells CASSFQGVGGDQPQHF. The CDR3 nucleotides are TGTGCCAGCAGCTTCCAGGGTGTTGGGGGGGACCAGCCCCAGCATTTT. The V and J genes are TRBV7-8 and TRBJ1-5; tentatively, D is TRBD1 (5 bases). This CDR3 is built from 16 residues. V was shortened by 3 bases and J by 7 bases, with 19 bases between the two germline ends. CDR1 and CDR2 from the germline V gene are SGHVS and FQNEAQ.